The clone carrying this TCR beta chain was detected only a few times. The antigen remains undetermined. The sample is drawn from a study of response to subunit inactivated influenza vaccine. General study results and limits: The authors put forward the suggestion that each seasonal influenza vaccination may bring in only a limited number of new T cells.

MiXCR, applied by TCRdb to the RT-PCR reads, yields one record per CDR3 protein. The data hold roughly 630,000 distinct CDR3 sequences, with around 15% observed a single time. CDR1 is SGHTA, CDR2 FQGNSA, per germline. After removal of 6 bases from V and 6 bases from J, the junction contained 12 bases not matched to a gene. This CDR3 spans 15 amino acids. The sequences come from PBMCs from blood, collected roughly 15 days before vaccination. The rearrangement links TRBV7-2 to TRBJ2-7; TRBD1 agrees at 9 bases. This sequence was found in a man aged 50 to 60 who received an inactivated influenza vaccine. The CDR3 nucleotides are TGTGCCAGCAGGTCCGCCGGGACAGGGTCTTTCGAGCAGTACTTC. Translated, it gives CASRSAGTGSFEQYF.